The T cell receptor beta chain under discussion was sequenced for a study of graft-versus-host responses after intestinal transplantation. Looking at the study overall: The whole recipient group had anti-thymocyte globulin induction followed by tacrolimus and steroids for roughly three years.

Profiling relied on immunoSEQ multiplex PCR, and the TCRdb table lists in-frame clones only, not all of them. The table records about 9,800 clones, approximately 90% of them present only once. General study points: GvH clones were found in recipient marrow; some appeared first in ileum or blood.

The V end was cut by 1 base, the J end by 1 base, with 7 bases between. Germline CDR1 and CDR2: MDHEN and SYDVKM. This CDR3 contains 14 residues. In regard to this clone: Its target is unknown.

The clonotype comes from a human patient who received an intestinal transplant, so some T cells may come from the graft donor. Sequences were derived from PBMCs, sampled roughly 46 days after intestinal transplant. The V call is TRBV28, the J call TRBJ1-1, with D uncertain. This chain's CDR3 is CASSLFWGNTEAFF. The DNA for the CDR3 is TGTGCCAGCAGTTTATTTTGGGGGAACACTGAAGCTTTCTTT.